Listed below are T cell receptor beta chains from one sample, sequenced in a study of graft-versus-host responses after intestinal transplantation. TCRdb's copy holds only in-frame clones and misses some; the assay was immunoSEQ multiplex PCR. In the table there are some 70,000 clones, around nine tenths of which are singletons. Sequences were derived from bone marrow, sampled approximately 740 days after intestinal transplantation. These receptors came from a human patient who received an intestinal transplant, so some T cells may come from the graft donor. Each CDR3 is given with its conserved first and last residue. D genes are given only for firm matches. Expanded clones get a size class; other rows say once, few or many, or leave the size out.

abundance,len,d_gene,j_gene,v_gene,CDR3aa,CDR3nt
once,14,-,TRBJ2-2,TRBV5-1,CASHPDGNTGELFF,TGCGCCAGCCACCCTGACGGGAACACCGGGGAGCTGTTTTTT
-,15,TRBD1,TRBJ2-5,TRBV6-6,CASSYWTGGTETQYF,TGTGCCAGCAGTTACTGGACAGGGGGAACAGAGACCCAGTACTTC
-,16,-,TRBJ2-7,TRBV19,CASSQRTADIRYEQYF,TGTGCCAGTAGTCAGAGGACAGCAGATATTAGATACGAGCAGTACTTC
-,21,-,TRBJ1-3,TRBV19,CASSMTYRVLALSHSGNTIYF,TGTGCCAGTAGTATGACCTACAGGGTTCTTGCTCTGAGTCACTCTGGAAACACCATATATTTT
-,15,-,TRBJ2-7,TRBV6-5,CASSYSRGSPYEQYF,TGTGCCAGCAGTTACTCTAGGGGGTCCCCCTACGAGCAGTACTTC
-,15,-,TRBJ2-7,TRBV5-6,CASSGTGVRLSEQYF,TGTGCCAGCAGCGGAACCGGGGTAAGGTTGTCCGAGCAGTACTTC
-,15,-,TRBJ2-1,TRBV11-2,CASSLERYAYNEQFF,TGTGCCAGCAGCTTAGAGCGGTACGCCTACAATGAGCAGTTCTTC
-,16,-,TRBJ1-2,TRBV12-5,CASGLVPGRENYGYTF,TGTGCTAGTGGTTTGGTACCTGGTCGCGAGAACTATGGCTACACCTTC
-,14,-,TRBJ1-1,TRBV5-1,CASSLDQGNTEAFF,TGCGCCAGCAGCTTGGATCAGGGTAACACTGAAGCTTTCTTT
-,17,-,TRBJ1-1,TRBV5-1,CASSSIGGGLSNTEAFF,TGCGCCAGCAGCTCGATTGGCGGGGGCTTATCGAACACTGAAGCTTTCTTT
once,15,TRBD1,TRBJ1-2,TRBV7-9,CASSLTGGRDYGYTF,TGTGCCAGCAGCTTGACAGGGGGCAGGGACTATGGCTACACCTTC
-,13,-,TRBJ2-3,TRBV9,CASSVRGEDSGYF,TGTGCCAGCAGCGTGCGAGGAGAGGACAGTGGGTATTTT
-,15,-,TRBJ2-1,TRBV27,CASRIGGNVYNEQFF,TGTGCCAGCAGAATAGGCGGGAACGTCTACAATGAGCAGTTCTTC
-,17,TRBD1,TRBJ2-1,TRBV14,CASSQGQGTFRVNEQFF,TGTGCCAGCAGCCAAGGACAGGGAACTTTTCGAGTCAATGAGCAGTTCTTC
few,13,-,TRBJ1-6,TRBV19,CASNGRGGSPLHF,TGTGCCAGTAATGGCAGGGGAGGGTCACCCCTCCACTTT
-,14,-,TRBJ2-5,TRBV4-1,CASSPEGVEETQYF,TGCGCCAGCAGCCCGGAGGGAGTTGAAGAGACCCAGTACTTC
-,15,-,TRBJ2-2,TRBV5-1,CASSPGVYDTGELFF,TGCGCCAGCAGTCCCGGGGTGTATGACACCGGGGAGCTGTTTTTT
-,14,TRBD1,TRBJ1-1,TRBV6-5,CAISFTGGEDEAFF,TGTGCCATCAGTTTTACAGGGGGAGAGGATGAAGCTTTCTTT
-,16,TRBD2,TRBJ2-1,TRBV6-1,CASSVRRLAGTNEQFF,TGTGCCAGCAGTGTACGACGACTAGCGGGGACCAATGAGCAGTTCTTC
once,17,TRBD2,TRBJ2-1,TRBV9,CASSAGLAGGGGNEQFF,TGTGCCAGCAGCGCCGGACTAGCGGGCGGTGGGGGCAATGAGCAGTTCTTC
-,14,-,TRBJ2-3,TRBV10-2,CASRVLESTDTQYF,TGCGCCAGCAGGGTCCTAGAGAGCACAGATACGCAGTATTTT
-,15,-,TRBJ1-1,TRBV11-1,CASSLSGTENTEAFF,TGTGCCAGCAGCTTATCCGGGACGGAAAACACTGAAGCTTTCTTT
-,11,-,TRBJ2-7,TRBV6-1,CASSWASEQYF,TGTGCCAGCAGTTGGGCCTCCGAGCAGTACTTC
-,15,TRBD1,TRBJ1-5,TRBV19,CASSYGTGGIQPQHF,TGTGCCAGTAGTTACGGGACAGGGGGAATTCAGCCCCAGCATTTT
few,13,TRBD2,TRBJ2-1,TRBV5-4,CASSTTSGLGPFF,TGTGCCAGCAGCACGACTAGCGGACTAGGCCCGTTCTTC
-,16,TRBD2,TRBJ2-5,TRBV7-6,CASSLPLAGGGETQYF,TGTGCCAGCAGCTTACCGTTAGCGGGGGGCGGGGAGACCCAGTACTTC
-,16,-,TRBJ2-3,TRBV7-9,CASSPRTGEDTDTQYF,TGTGCCAGCAGCCCCAGAACGGGAGAAGACACAGATACGCAGTATTTT
once,13,-,TRBJ2-3,TRBV27,CASSSGWGDTQYF,TGTGCCAGCAGTTCAGGGTGGGGAGATACGCAGTATTTT
-,13,-,TRBJ2-7,TRBV25-1,CASSEDTPYEQYF,TGTGCCAGCAGTGAGGACACCCCCTACGAGCAGTACTTC
-,12,-,TRBJ2-7,TRBV4-1,CASSEGGYEQYF,TGCGCCAGCAGCGAAGGGGGGTACGAGCAGTACTTC
-,14,-,TRBJ2-1,TRBV7-9,CASSFPFSYNEQFF,TGTGCCAGCAGCTTCCCCTTCTCCTACAATGAGCAGTTCTTC
-,16,-,TRBJ2-5,TRBV7-9,CASSLRGLAAQETQYF,TGTGCCAGCAGCTTGAGGGGACTTGCCGCCCAAGAGACCCAGTACTTC
-,15,TRBD2,TRBJ2-7,TRBV27,CASSLGLAGSYEQYF,TGTGCCAGCAGCCTGGGACTAGCGGGGTCCTACGAGCAGTACTTC
-,16,-,TRBJ1-4,TRBV4-2,CASSQEGVQRNEKLFF,TGTGCCAGCAGCCAGGAGGGGGTACAGAGAAATGAAAAACTGTTTTTT
-,16,TRBD1,TRBJ2-2,TRBV6-4,CASSDSGTGDTGELFF,TGTGCCAGCAGTGACTCCGGGACAGGGGACACCGGGGAGCTGTTTTTT
-,16,-,TRBJ1-5,TRBV7-9,CASSLARGQGDQPQHF,TGTGCCAGCAGCTTAGCGCGGGGGCAGGGTGATCAGCCCCAGCATTTT
-,15,TRBD2,TRBJ2-3,TRBV7-6,CASRSSRGGGDTQYF,TGTGCCAGCAGGTCCTCGCGGGGGGGAGGAGATACGCAGTATTTT
-,14,TRBD2,TRBJ2-7,TRBV7-3,CASSPSGSSYEQYF,TGTGCCAGCAGCCCTAGCGGGAGCTCCTACGAGCAGTACTTC
few,14,-,TRBJ2-7,TRBV28,CASGPRGYSYEQYF,TGTGCCAGCGGGCCGCGAGGCTACTCCTACGAGCAGTACTTC
-,15,-,TRBJ2-1,TRBV9,CASSVDVGGYNEQFF,TGTGCCAGCAGCGTAGATGTTGGGGGTTACAATGAGCAGTTCTTC
-,16,-,TRBJ2-6,TRBV23-1,CASSQSPGAGANVLTF,TGCGCCAGCAGTCAATCGCCAGGGGCTGGGGCCAACGTCCTGACTTTC
-,15,TRBD1,TRBJ2-5,TRBV6-5,CASRHRTGEWETQYF,TGTGCCAGCAGACACCGAACAGGGGAGTGGGAGACCCAGTACTTC
once,24,TRBD2,TRBJ2-2,TRBV13,CASSLGITKSPGLAGASNTGELFF,TGTGCCAGCAGCTTAGGCATCACCAAATCACCTGGACTAGCGGGGGCCTCGAACACCGGGGAGCTGTTTTTT
-,15,-,TRBJ1-1,TRBV5-1,CASSLLYRARTEAFF,TGCGCCAGCAGCTTGCTTTACAGGGCCCGGACTGAAGCTTTCTTT
-,18,TRBD2,TRBJ2-7,TRBV7-9,CASSSVTTSGRSPYEQYF,TGTGCCAGCAGCTCGGTAACAACTAGCGGGAGATCTCCCTACGAGCAGTACTTC
-,15,-,TRBJ2-1,TRBV7-6,CASSQGREPRNEQFF,TGTGCCAGCAGCCAAGGGCGGGAACCCAGAAATGAGCAGTTCTTC
-,14,-,TRBJ2-1,TRBV5-6,CASSPATYYNEQFF,TGTGCCAGCAGCCCAGCCACCTACTACAATGAGCAGTTCTTC
-,14,-,TRBJ2-3,TRBV29-1,CSVFLDLSTDTQYF,TGCAGCGTTTTTCTGGACCTTAGCACAGATACGCAGTATTTT
-,15,-,TRBJ2-7,TRBV11-2,CASSLEPGPLYEQYF,TGTGCCAGCAGCTTAGAACCGGGACCACTATACGAGCAGTACTTC
-,16,TRBD2,TRBJ2-7,TRBV7-9,CASSSVLAGVDYEQYF,TGTGCCAGCAGCTCGGTACTAGCGGGAGTAGACTACGAGCAGTACTTC
-,14,TRBD2,TRBJ2-5,TRBV7-6,CASSFGGSGETQYF,TGTGCCAGCAGCTTTGGCGGGAGTGGAGAGACCCAGTACTTC
-,17,-,TRBJ2-6,TRBV5-4,CASSPGRGGSGANVLTF,TGTGCCAGCAGCCCTGGTCGAGGCGGGTCTGGGGCCAACGTCCTGACTTTC
-,13,-,TRBJ2-7,TRBV11-2,CASSTRDFYEQYF,TGTGCCAGCAGCACGCGGGACTTCTACGAGCAGTACTTC
-,14,-,TRBJ2-7,TRBV10-1,CASSESAGSYEQYF,TGCGCCAGCAGTGAGTCCGCGGGGTCCTACGAGCAGTACTTC
-,16,-,TRBJ2-3,TRBV7-9,CASSSPDAQDTDTQYF,TGTGCCAGCAGCTCCCCGGACGCCCAGGACACAGATACGCAGTATTTT
-,14,TRBD1,TRBJ2-3,TRBV29-1,CSVDRDRETDTQYF,TGCAGCGTTGACCGGGACAGGGAGACAGATACGCAGTATTTT
-,15,TRBD1,TRBJ2-7,TRBV19,CASSMGRDSSYEQYF,TGTGCCAGTAGTATGGGACGGGACAGTTCCTACGAGCAGTACTTC